The clone carrying this T cell receptor beta chain was picked up a small number of times. What it recognizes is unknown. The data are from a study of Ad26.COV2.S vaccination and SARS-CoV-2 variants. Notes on the study in general: Placebo recipients and vaccine recipients were similar in non-spike TCR breadth.

Clones were read by immunoSEQ multiplex PCR, and TCRdb kept only the in-frame ones, dropping some. The sample records about 180,000 clones, around nine tenths being singletons. CDR1 MDHEN and CDR2 SYDVKM come from the germline V gene. This CDR3 is built from 16 residues. Trimming shortened V by 4 bases and J by 5 bases, and 20 bases separated the two germline ends. This chain connects TRBV28 to TRBJ1-2; D uncertain. The receptor comes from a human donor who had recovered from COVID-19. This specimen was peripheral blood, taken after recovery from COVID-19. The CDR3 region is CASSSGFFPAGYGYTF. The CDR3 DNA follows: TGTGCCAGCAGTTCCGGGTTTTTCCCAGCGGGATATGGCTACACCTTC.